Given below is one T cell receptor beta chain in context. Generated by immunoSEQ multiplex PCR, the TCRdb table keeps only in-frame clones and is missing some. The sample yields approximately 60,000 clones, 65% to 85% seen once. These data originate in a study of blood T cell repertoires in COVID-19. On the study more broadly: Some COVID-19 samples were acute and others convalescent; all came from the United States, Italy and Spain. From T cells, B-cell-depleted T cells, or PBMCs came the material, which was cDNA or gDNA.

The source is a man between 65 and 85 years old with active COVID-19. The material sequenced was peripheral blood.

CDR3 amino acids: CASSLAAGLSDTQYF. The CDR3 DNA follows: TGTGCCAGCAGCTTGGCTGCGGGACTTTCGGATACGCAGTATTTT. V gene TRBV5-6 combines with J gene TRBJ2-3; D is perhaps TRBD2 (6 bases). V lost 0 bases and J lost 6, with 14 bases in between. The CDR3 covers 15 residues. Germline V gene sequence: CDR1 SGHDT, CDR2 YYEEEE.